The clone carrying this T cell receptor beta chain was found a few times. Its antigen is not known. This record comes from a study of a mutant IDH1 vaccine in newly diagnosed glioma. Germline V gene lookup returns CDR1 SGHNT and CDR2 YYREEE (reference sequence). V gave up 0 bases and J gave up 4 bases, with 10 bases separating them. This CDR3 spans 14 amino acids. Time point meaning: week 35, safety follow-up. The investigators gave 300 ug of mutant IDH1 20-mer peptide in each vaccine dose, together with topical imiquimod. The data were produced by immunoSEQ multiplex PCR, yet TCRdb's version contains in-frame clones alone and is incomplete. The sample consists of 30,000 or so clones, about 80% of them appearing once.

The sequence was collected from a middle-aged man with glioma. Some clones in this sample may be carry-over from other donors' samples. This chain uses TRBV5-4 with TRBJ1-1, with D possibly TRBD1 on 5 matching bases. The sequencing here drew on PBMCs, taken from a glioma patient whose treatment included an IDH1 peptide vaccine. This CDR3 is CASSLAGGGTEAFF. In DNA form, the CDR3 reads TGTGCCAGCAGCTTGGCCGGGGGTGGCACTGAAGCTTTCTTT.